Listed below are T cell receptor beta chains from one sample, sequenced in a study of response to subunit inactivated influenza vaccine. TCRdb independently ran MiXCR on the RT-PCR reads; one entry per CDR3 protein. The sample consists of roughly 550,000 distinct CDR3 sequences, roughly a quarter of them appearing once. These sequences were also reported in another study, on T cells expressing NK-cell markers.

Sequenced here: CD4+ T cells sorted from PBMCs, sampled roughly 12 days after vaccination. The receptor source for this set is a man aged 45-60 years who received an inactivated influenza vaccine. The CDR3 runs from the conserved cysteine through the conserved F or W. The D gene is left open where the match is weak. Size is omitted from some rows. Given values are once, few, many or a class for expanded clones.

J: TRBJ1-2
V: TRBV9
length: 14
D: .
size: .
DNA: TGTGCCAGCAGCGTAGAGGGCAAGAACTATGGCTACACCTTC
CDR3: CASSVEGKNYGYTF

J: TRBJ2-7
V: TRBV6-1
length: 13
D: TRBD1
size: few
DNA: TGTGCCAGCAGTAAGGACAGGTTGGGGGAGCAGTACTTC
CDR3: CASSKDRLGEQYF

J: TRBJ1-4
V: TRBV20-1
length: 16
D: TRBD1
size: .
DNA: TGCAGTGCTAAGGGGACAGGGGATCATTCTAATGAAAAACTGTTTTTT
CDR3: CSAKGTGDHSNEKLFF

J: TRBJ2-1
V: TRBV4-1
length: 19
D: TRBD2
size: once
DNA: TGCGCCAGCAGCCAAGGAAGGGGACTAGCGGGGACAACCTACAATGAGCAGTTCTTC
CDR3: CASSQGRGLAGTTYNEQFF

J: TRBJ1-1
V: TRBV5-1
length: 16
D: .
size: few
DNA: TGCGCCAGCAGCGCACGGCAAGGTGGGGTCAACACTGAAGCTTTCTTT
CDR3: CASSARQGGVNTEAFF

J: TRBJ2-5
V: TRBV20-1
length: 15
D: TRBD2
size: few
DNA: TGCAGTGCTAGAGATAGACTAGCGGGGGAAGAGACCCAGTACTTC
CDR3: CSARDRLAGEETQYF

J: TRBJ2-7
V: TRBV5-1
length: 13
D: TRBD2
size: few
DNA: TGCGCCAGCAGCGCGGGGGGCAGAAACGAGCAGTACTTC
CDR3: CASSAGGRNEQYF

J: TRBJ2-3
V: TRBV20-1
length: 14
D: TRBD2
size: .
DNA: TGCAGTGCTTCGACTAGCGTAAACACAGATACGCAGTATTTT
CDR3: CSASTSVNTDTQYF

J: TRBJ1-1
V: TRBV2
length: 15
D: .
size: few
DNA: TGTGCCAGCAGTGTCGGGCGGGGCTCGTACACTGAAGCTTTCTTT
CDR3: CASSVGRGSYTEAFF

J: TRBJ2-5
V: TRBV7-2
length: 13
D: .
size: .
DNA: TGTGCCAGCAGCTTACAACCCGGAGAGACCCAGTACTTC
CDR3: CASSLQPGETQYF

J: TRBJ2-2
V: TRBV7-2
length: 15
D: TRBD2
size: .
DNA: TGTGCCAGCAGGGAGGGCGGGAGTGGCACCGGGGAGCTGTTTTTT
CDR3: CASREGGSGTGELFF

J: TRBJ2-1
V: TRBV11-2
length: 14
D: TRBD1
size: few
DNA: TGTGCCAGCAGCTCTAGGGGGCTAGCAGGGGAGCAGTTCTTC
CDR3: CASSSRGLAGEQFF

J: TRBJ2-7
V: TRBV7-2
length: 14
D: .
size: few
DNA: TGTGCCAGCAGCTTCGAGCGTTTAGGGGGCGAGCAGTACTTC
CDR3: CASSFERLGGEQYF

J: TRBJ2-4
V: TRBV6-5
length: 15
D: TRBD2
size: few
DNA: TGTGCCAGCAGTTACTCTGAGCGGGGCAAAAACATTCAGTACTTC
CDR3: CASSYSERGKNIQYF

J: TRBJ2-5
V: TRBV11-2
length: 15
D: .
size: .
DNA: TGTGCCAGCAGCTTAGCTCTAGGCGTCCCCGAGACCCAGTACTTC
CDR3: CASSLALGVPETQYF

J: TRBJ1-2
V: TRBV30
length: 12
D: .
size: few
DNA: TGTGCCTGGACCCCGGGGCTCTATGGCTACACCTTC
CDR3: CAWTPGLYGYTF

J: TRBJ2-3
V: TRBV11-2
length: 16
D: .
size: .
DNA: TGTGCCAGCAGCTTTGCCCTGGACAATCGGGCAGATACGCAGTATTTT
CDR3: CASSFALDNRADTQYF

J: TRBJ2-7
V: TRBV27
length: 17
D: .
size: .
DNA: TGTGCCAGCAGTCCTAGATACAGGGTGGGGCCCCGTGTCGAGCAGTACTTC
CDR3: CASSPRYRVGPRVEQYF

J: TRBJ2-7
V: TRBV7-6
length: 12
D: TRBD2
size: few
DNA: TGTGCCCTCAGCGGGGGACCCTACGAGCAGTACTTC
CDR3: CALSGGPYEQYF

J: TRBJ2-5
V: TRBV11-2
length: 14
D: .
size: .
DNA: TGTGCCAGCAGCTCCGGGACCCGGGGAGAGACCCAGTACTTC
CDR3: CASSSGTRGETQYF

J: TRBJ1-2
V: TRBV6-6
length: 13
D: .
size: .
DNA: TGTGCCAGCAGTTACTCCCTGGACAGTAGTAACACCTTC
CDR3: CASSYSLDSSNTF

J: TRBJ2-7
V: TRBV6-5
length: 14
D: TRBD1
size: few
DNA: TGTGCCAGCAGGGGGACAGGGGCGAACTACGAGCAGTACTTC
CDR3: CASRGTGANYEQYF

J: TRBJ1-1
V: TRBV20-1
length: 14
D: .
size: few
DNA: TGCAGTGCTAGAGACCTTCAGGGGAACACTGAAGCTTTCTTT
CDR3: CSARDLQGNTEAFF

J: TRBJ2-7
V: TRBV5-1
length: 12
D: .
size: few
DNA: TGCGCCAGCAGCTTGGAGGGGGAAGAGCAGTACTTC
CDR3: CASSLEGEEQYF

J: TRBJ2-5
V: TRBV11-3
length: 13
D: .
size: few
DNA: TGTGCCAGCAGCTTGGGGCCTAAAGAGACCCAGTACTTC
CDR3: CASSLGPKETQYF

J: TRBJ2-7
V: TRBV27
length: 16
D: TRBD1
size: many
DNA: TGTGCCAGCAGTCCTCAAATGACAGGGGGTGGCAACGAGCAGTACTTC
CDR3: CASSPQMTGGGNEQYF

J: TRBJ1-1
V: TRBV10-2
length: 13
D: .
size: once
DNA: TGCGCCAGCAGTGATGGAAAGGGCACTGAAGCTTTCTTT
CDR3: CASSDGKGTEAFF

J: TRBJ2-3
V: TRBV6-5
length: 14
D: .
size: few
DNA: TGTGCCAGCAGTTACTCGACTTACTCGGCACTAAAGTATTTT
CDR3: CASSYSTYSALKYF

J: TRBJ2-5
V: TRBV20-1
length: 15
D: .
size: .
DNA: TGCAGTGCCCAGTCAGGGGATAGACCCCAAGAGACCCAGTACTTC
CDR3: CSAQSGDRPQETQYF

J: TRBJ2-1
V: TRBV28
length: 10
D: .
size: few
DNA: TGTGCCAGCGCACACAATGAGCAGTTCTTC
CDR3: CASAHNEQFF